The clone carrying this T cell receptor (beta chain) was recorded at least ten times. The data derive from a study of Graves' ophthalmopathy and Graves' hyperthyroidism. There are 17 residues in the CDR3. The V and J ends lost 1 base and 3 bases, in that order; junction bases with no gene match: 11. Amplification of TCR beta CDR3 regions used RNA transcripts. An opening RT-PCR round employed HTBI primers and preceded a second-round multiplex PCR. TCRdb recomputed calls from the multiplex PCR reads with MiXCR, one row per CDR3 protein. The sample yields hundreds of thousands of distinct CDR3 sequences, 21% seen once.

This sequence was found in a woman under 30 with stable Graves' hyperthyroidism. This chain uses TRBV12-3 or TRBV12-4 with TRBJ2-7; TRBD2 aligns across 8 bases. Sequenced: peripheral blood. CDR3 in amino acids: CASSLGAGGPPFYEQYF. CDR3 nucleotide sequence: TGTGCCAGCAGTTTAGGGGCGGGAGGACCACCTTTCTACGAGCAGTACTTC.